Presented here are 32 T cell receptor beta chains from one specimen sequenced in a study of T cells in Graves' hyperthyroidism and ophthalmopathy. The investigators amplified TCR beta CDR3 regions from RNA transcripts. A set of HTBI primers served as the primers for a first-round RT-PCR of the TCR CDR3. TCRdb fed the multiplex PCR reads into MiXCR, producing one record per CDR3 protein. Among approximately 520,000 distinct CDR3 sequences listed, approximately 25% were seen once. Sequencing was performed on blood. These receptors came from a woman in her thirties with Graves' ophthalmopathy.

This clonotype was counted ten times or more. V is TRBV2 and J is TRBJ1-1; no firm D call. V gave up 9 bases and J gave up 3 bases, with 5 bases separating them. CDR1 SNHLY and CDR2 FYNNEI come from the germline V gene. The CDR3 has 10 residues. CDR3 sequence: CASEDTEAFF. CDR3 bases: TGTGCCAGTGAGGACACTGAAGCTTTCTTT. The whole variable domain, filled in from reference TRBV2 and TRBJ1-1, reads EPEVTQTPSHQVTQMGQEVILRCVPISNHLYFYWYRQILGQKVEFLVSFYNNEISEKSEIFDDQFSVERPDGSNFTLKIRSTKLEDSAMYFCASEDTEAFFGQGTRLTVV.

In its sample, this clonotype was seen many times. This chain links TRBV14 with TRBJ2-7; TRBD1 aligns across 10 bases. The CDR3 loop spans 16 amino acids. The V segment lost 1 base and the J segment 2 bases; nucleotides outside the gene matches: 5. Per germline, CDR1 SGHDN and CDR2 FVKESK. The chain's CDR3 is CASSQALGQGTYEQYF. The CDR3 DNA is TGTGCCAGCAGCCAAGCTTTGGGACAGGGGACCTACGAGCAGTACTTC.

This clonotype was found a few times. The chain carries TRBV3-1 and TRBJ2-7, with D tentatively TRBD1 or TRBD2 (5 bases each). Germline values: CDR1 LGHDT, CDR2 YNNKEL (reference sequence). The ends were cut back, 1 base at V and 7 bases at J, with 8 bases in the middle. CDR3 size: 12 residues. The CDR3 reads CASSQGDGEQYF. The CDR3 DNA reads as TGTGCCAGCAGCCAAGGGGACGGTGAGCAGTACTTC.

About this clonotype: A clone one base away is much larger, so this may be a read error. The rearrangement uses TRBV11-2 and TRBJ1-4, with D unresolved. The CDR3 has 13 amino acids. Germline lookup yields CDR1 SGHAT and CDR2 FQNNGV. The CDR3: CTSSLGADEKLFF. The CDR3 DNA reads as TGTACCAGCAGCTTAGGAGCGGATGAAAAACTGTTTTTT.

This clonotype was seen ten or more times. The rearrangement uses TRBV20-1 and TRBJ1-5, with D possibly matching TRBD1 (5 bases). Deletions cut 3 bases from V and 0 bases from J, with 12 bases between. Looked up from germline, CDR1 is DFQATT and CDR2 is SNEGSKA (reference sequence). CDR3 size: 15 residues. In DNA form, the CDR3 reads TGCAGTGCTAGTAAGGGGATCTATAGCAATCAGCCCCAGCATTTT. Its translation is CSASKGIYSNQPQHF.

This clonotype was detected many times. The chain links TRBV5-1 to TRBJ1-3, with 9 bases aligning to TRBD1. The CDR3 has 17 residues. CDR1 and CDR2 from the germline V gene are SGHRS and YFSETQ. V gave up 3 bases and J gave up 2 bases; unmatched junction bases: 9. CDR3 sequence: CASSSNPGQGPGNTIYF. CDR3 nucleotide sequence: TGCGCCAGCAGCTCGAACCCGGGACAGGGTCCTGGAAACACCATATATTTT.

V is TRBV6-1 and J is TRBJ1-3; D gene uncertain. The CDR3 runs 13 residues. V lost 0 bases, J lost 3 bases, and 3 bases lay in between. CDR1 and CDR2 from the germline V gene are MNHNS and SASEGT. CDR3 sequence: CASSEAFGNTIYF. CDR3 nucleotides: TGTGCCAGCAGTGAAGCATTTGGAAACACCATATATTTT.

This chain joins TRBV2 and TRBJ2-7; 10 bases match TRBD2. This CDR3 region has 15 residues. With V trimmed by 1 base and J by 6 bases, 6 bases remained unmatched. Germline CDR1 SNHLY, CDR2 FYNNEI. The CDR3 sequence: CASSEVLLAGTEQYF. The CDR3, as DNA: TGTGCCAGCAGTGAAGTGCTACTAGCGGGAACCGAGCAGTACTTC.

At least ten counts were recorded for this clonotype. The chain carries TRBV11-2 and TRBJ1-1; TRBD1 matches at 8 bases. Trimming at V came to 5 bases and at J to 6 bases, leaving 5 bases not matched to a gene. Germline V CDR1 and CDR2: SGHAT, FQNNGV. This CDR3 contains 13 residues. CDR3 region: CASSIAGGPEAFF. In DNA form, the CDR3 reads TGTGCCAGCAGCATCGCAGGGGGCCCTGAAGCTTTCTTT.

The chain combines TRBV29-1 with TRBJ1-1; the D gene is possibly TRBD1 (6 bases). V shed 4 bases and J shed 3 bases, with 9 bases lying between them. The V gene's germline CDR1 is SQVTM and CDR2 ANQGSEA. The CDR3 loop spans 12 amino acids. This chain's CDR3 is CSVVPGDTEAFF. CDR3 bases: TGCAGCGTTGTGCCAGGGGACACTGAAGCTTTCTTT.

This clonotype showed up many times. This chain connects TRBV11-2 to TRBJ2-5, with D possibly matching TRBD2 (6 bases). CDR1 SGHAT and CDR2 FQNNGV come from the germline V gene. The V end was cut by 4 bases, the J end by 1 base, with 10 bases between. The CDR3 contains 14 residues. CDR3 amino acids: CASSSDYIQETQYF. The CDR3 nucleotides are TGTGCCAGCAGCTCGGACTACATCCAAGAGACCCAGTACTTC.

V usage is TRBV6-2 or TRBV6-3 and J usage is TRBJ1-1; D is undetermined. Looked up from germline, CDR1 is MNHEY and CDR2 is SVGEGT. V was shortened by 2 bases and J by 9 bases, with 7 bases between the two germline ends. The CDR3 spans 11 residues. CDR3 DNA: TGTGCCAGCAGTTACCGTGATAAAGCTTTCTTT. Translated: CASSYRDKAFF.

This clonotype was detected many times. This chain links TRBV11-2 with TRBJ1-5; the D is unclear. Trimming cost V 0 bases and J 1 base, with 7 bases left between them. Germline CDR1 reads SGHAT; CDR2 reads FQNNGV. CDR3 length: 15 residues. This CDR3 reads CASSLDAASNQPQHF. The CDR3 DNA sequence: TGTGCCAGCAGCTTAGATGCAGCAAGCAATCAGCCCCAGCATTTT.

The chain employs TRBV11-2 and TRBJ2-7, with a possible D match to TRBD2 (5 bases). The CDR3 consists of 16 residues. Germline lookup yields CDR1 SGHAT and CDR2 FQNNGV. V was trimmed by 1 base and J by 2 bases, leaving 15 bases between them. The CDR3 DNA follows: TGTGCCAGCAGCTTAGGATGGCGGGCTGGTACCTACGAGCAGTACTTC. This sequence encodes CASSLGWRAGTYEQYF.

CDR3 region: CASSEGDGFYEQYF. The CDR3, as DNA: TGTGCCAGTAGTGAGGGAGACGGGTTCTACGAGCAGTACTTC. The V gene is TRBV19, the J gene TRBJ2-7; tentatively, D is TRBD2 (5 bases). The CDR3 totals 14 residues. CDR1 is LNHDA, CDR2 SQIVND, per germline (reference sequence). Trimming removed 5 bases from V and 3 bases from J, with 14 bases in between.

DNA of the CDR3: TGTGCCAGCACCCAGACTAGCGGGATCCTCCGGGAGACCCAGTACTTC. It yields the protein CASTQTSGILRETQYF. The chain recombines TRBV28 with TRBJ2-5; TRBD2 agrees at 11 bases. Losses at the gene ends were 7 bases for V and 5 bases for J; bases not matched to a gene: 12. CDR1 and CDR2 from the germline V gene are MDHEN and SYDVKM. The CDR3 sequence is 16 residues long.

The table lists this clonotype with many counts. The chain is built from TRBV4-1 and TRBJ1-2; 7 bases are shared with TRBD1. There are 16 residues in the CDR3. The V and J ends lost 1 base and 1 base, in that order; junction bases with no gene match: 6. CDR1 is MGHRA and CDR2 is YSYEKL in the germline V gene. The CDR3 DNA reads TGCGCCAGCAGCCAAGCCCCGGGACAGTATAACTATGGCTACACCTTC. Translation: CASSQAPGQYNYGYTF.

There are a few counts of this clonotype. The gene calls are TRBV12-3 or TRBV12-4 and TRBJ1-1, with 8 positions matching TRBD1. V shed 6 bases, J shed 6 bases, and the junction held 9 bases outside the gene matches. CDR3 length equals 14 residues. The chain's CDR3 is CASRQGAGGAEAFF. CDR3 DNA: TGTGCCAGCAGGCAGGGGGCGGGTGGGGCTGAAGCTTTCTTT.

This chain uses TRBV28 with TRBJ2-7, with a possible D match to TRBD2 (6 bases). The V end was cut by 7 bases, the J end by 2 bases, with 15 bases between. This CDR3 has 14 residues. Germline CDR1 is MDHEN and CDR2 is SYDVKM. As DNA, the CDR3 is TGTGCCAGCAAGGGACTTCCCCTACCCTACGAGCAGTACTTC. Translated: CASKGLPLPYEQYF.

The chain joins TRBV7-9 to TRBJ2-7; TRBD1 is a possible D gene (6 bases). Per the germline V gene, CDR1 is SEHNR and CDR2 is FQNEAQ (reference sequence). V was pared by 4 bases and J by 3 bases, with 13 bases between. CDR3 length: 14 residues. The CDR3 loop reads CASSSITGFYEQYF. The CDR3 nucleotides are TGTGCCAGCAGCTCCATTACAGGGTTCTACGAGCAGTACTTC.

This clonotype was detected only a few times. This chain uses TRBV5-1 with TRBJ1-3; D is unclear. Trimming shortened V by 0 bases and J by 0 bases, and 10 bases separated the two germline ends. CDR3 length equals 16 residues. Germline CDR1 SGHRS, CDR2 YFSETQ. CDR3 residues: CASSLATVFSGNTIYF. DNA for the CDR3: TGCGCCAGCAGCTTGGCAACAGTCTTCTCTGGAAACACCATATATTTT.

The rearrangement uses TRBV13 and TRBJ1-1; no definite D call. The germline V and J ends were trimmed by 5 bases and 4 bases, with 14 bases remaining between them. Germline CDR1 reads PRHDT; CDR2 reads FYEKMQ (reference sequence). The CDR3 loop spans 14 amino acids. In DNA, the CDR3 is TGTGCCAGCAGCACTTCTGGACGGACCACTGAAGCTTTCTTT. Translation: CASSTSGRTTEAFF.

This clonotype was observed at least ten times. The rearrangement links TRBV27 to TRBJ2-2; D possibly corresponds to TRBD1 (5 bases). In germline, CDR1 is MNHEY, CDR2 SMNVEV (reference sequence). Trimming left V 4 bases short and J 6 bases short, with 24 bases between. The CDR3 totals 18 residues. CDR3 bases: TGTGCCAGCAGTTCCCACTTAAAACCGACAGTTCTGGCCGGGGAGCTGTTTTTT. This encodes CASSSHLKPTVLAGELFF.

This clonotype was observed a handful of times. The V call is TRBV6-1, the J call TRBJ1-2, with D hard to call. The length of the CDR3 is 15 residues. Trimming removed 0 bases from V and 3 bases from J, with 11 bases in between. Germline V CDR1 and CDR2: MNHNS, SASEGT. The DNA of the CDR3 is TGTGCCAGCAGTGAAGCAAGGACCTCCTACTATGGCTACACCTTC. Its protein is CASSEARTSYYGYTF.

There are many counts of this clonotype. This chain uses TRBV11-2 with TRBJ1-5; no definite D call. Looked up from germline, CDR1 is SGHAT and CDR2 is FQNNGV. Trimming removed 0 bases at V and 3 bases at J, with 12 bases between. The CDR3 is made up of 16 amino acids. This CDR3 is CASSLEGTQTNQPQHF. As DNA, the CDR3 is TGTGCCAGCAGCTTAGAAGGCACTCAGACCAATCAGCCCCAGCATTTT.

This clonotype has a handful of counts. The CDR3 carries no conserved terminal phenylalanine or tryptophan, so it likely arises from a read error. The CDR3 bases are TGTGCCAGCAGCTTAAGCGGGGGGCGTTATTACGAGCAGTACCTC. This translates into CASSLSGGRYYEQYL. The chain carries TRBV11-3 and TRBJ2-7; 9 nucleotides line up with TRBD2. The CDR3 covers 15 residues. The germline V gene has CDR1 SGHNT and CDR2 YENEEA. Unmatched junction bases numbered 6, after V lost 2 bases and J lost 4 bases.

This clonotype showed up many times. The chain links TRBV2 to TRBJ1-1, with 7 bases fitting TRBD1. CDR1 and CDR2 from the germline V gene are SNHLY and FYNNEI. This CDR3 comprises 15 residues. With 6 bases clipped from V and 3 bases from J, the junction kept 10 bases outside the gene matches. This CDR3 is CASRSQQGTYTEAFF. CDR3 sequence (DNA): TGTGCCAGCAGGAGCCAACAGGGGACGTACACTGAAGCTTTCTTT. Full variable domain (remainder filled in from reference TRBV2 and TRBJ1-1): EPEVTQTPSHQVTQMGQEVILRCVPISNHLYFYWYRQILGQKVEFLVSFYNNEISEKSEIFDDQFSVERPDGSNFTLKIRSTKLEDSAMYFCASRSQQGTYTEAFFGQGTRLTVV.

The chain recombines TRBV2 with TRBJ2-5; D possibly corresponds to TRBD1 (5 bases). Germline V gene data show CDR1 as SNHLY and CDR2 as FYNNEI. V lost 7 bases to trimming and J lost 5 bases, with 14 bases between them. This CDR3 spans 13 amino acids. Written as DNA, the CDR3 is TGTGCCAGCATTCGAGCAGGGCTGGAGACCCAGTACTTC. It yields the protein CASIRAGLETQYF.

The chain is built from TRBV7-2 and TRBJ1-1; D remains ambiguous. The V gene's germline CDR1 is SGHTA and CDR2 FQGNSA. Trimming removed 5 bases from V and 6 bases from J, with 19 bases in between. This CDR3 is built from 15 residues. The CDR3 loop reads CASSLNPRVWPEAFF. The CDR3, as DNA: TGTGCCAGCAGCCTGAACCCCCGGGTATGGCCTGAAGCTTTCTTT.

This clonotype was observed a few times. This chain connects TRBV29-1 to TRBJ1-1, with D tentatively TRBD1 (5 bases). The CDR3 is 11 amino acids. Germline CDR1 SQVTM, CDR2 ANQGSEA. Trimming cost V 4 bases and J 5 bases, with 8 bases left between them. The CDR3 here is CSVGGATEAFF. The CDR3 DNA reads TGCAGCGTTGGAGGGGCAACTGAAGCTTTCTTT.

This clonotype was found once. The V call is TRBV28, the J call TRBJ2-7; no definite D call. The CDR3 covers 12 residues. The germline V gene encodes CDR1 MDHEN and CDR2 SYDVKM. The CDR3 DNA is TGTGCCAGCAGTTCACTCGGGTACGAGCAGTACGTG. Its translation is CASSSLGYEQYV.

This clonotype was detected many times. V usage is TRBV12-5 and J usage is TRBJ2-2, with 7 positions matching TRBD1. CDR1 is LGHNT and CDR2 is FRNRAP in the germline V gene. This CDR3 is built from 15 residues. The V gene end was trimmed by 1 base and the J gene end by 1 base; junction bases not matched to a gene: 0. The CDR3 nucleotides are TGTGCTAGTGGTTTGGGACAGGGGAACACCGGGGAGCTGTTTTTT. As protein: CASGLGQGNTGELFF.